What follows are 8 T cell receptor beta chains derived from one specimen sequenced in a study of metastatic and nonmetastatic thyroid tumors. Nobody among the patients had been given any treatment before thyroid surgery. TCRdb called clones again from the PCR reads with MiXCR. The repertoire consists of around 53,000 clones, with approximately 20% occurring once and the leading ten covering 4% to 5%. The sequencing input was blood. Receptor source: a female donor with papillary thyroid cancer or a benign thyroid nodule (not recorded which). Some clones in this sample may be carry-over from other donors' samples.

The chain recombines TRBV6-2 or TRBV6-3 with TRBJ2-7, with 9 bases identical to TRBD2. Germline V CDR1 and CDR2: MNHEY, SVGEGT. This CDR3 has 15 residues. Trimming at V came to 0 bases and at J to 5 bases, leaving 5 bases not matched to a gene. This chain's CDR3 is CASSYSAGGPDEQYF. Written as DNA, the CDR3 is TGTGCCAGCAGTTACTCCGCGGGAGGGCCAGACGAGCAGTACTTC.

This clone was seen many times. The genes are TRBV11-1 and TRBJ2-3; no definite D call. From germline, CDR1 is SGHAT and CDR2 FQDESV (reference sequence). This CDR3 has 14 residues. The V and J ends lost 3 bases and 0 bases respectively, with 7 bases between them. CDR3 loop: CASSFIGSTDTQYF. CDR3 nucleotide sequence: TGTGCCAGCAGCTTTATCGGGAGCACAGATACGCAGTATTTT.

This clone was counted ten times or more. This chain uses TRBV3-1 with TRBJ1-2; possibly TRBD1 for D (5 bases). In germline, CDR1 is LGHDT, CDR2 YNNKEL (reference sequence). V shed 4 bases and J shed 6 bases, with 15 bases lying between them. This CDR3 is 14 amino acids long. The CDR3 loop reads CASSLAGTEHGYTF. CDR3 DNA sequence: TGTGCCAGCAGCCTAGCCGGGACTGAGCATGGCTACACCTTC.

This clone was recorded many times. This clone may be a read error of a much larger clone one base away. Other DNA sequences in this specimen translate into the identical CDR3. The rearrangement uses TRBV10-3 and TRBJ2-1; D is perhaps TRBD1 or TRBD2 (5 bases each). The CDR3 has 16 amino acids. From germline, CDR1 is ENHRY and CDR2 SYGVKD. This chain's CDR3 is CAISERDVSSYNEQFF. The DNA for the CDR3 is TGCGCCATCAGTGAGAGGGACGTCAGCTCCTACAATGAGCAGTTCTTC.

The table lists this clone with many counts. DNA of the CDR3: TGTGCCAGCAGCCAAAACGCCGGGTCTAGGTACGAGCAGTACTTC. Its translation: CASSQNAGSRYEQYF. This chain joins TRBV7-8 and TRBJ2-7, with D hard to call. V lost 5 bases and J lost 4, with 18 bases in between. The CDR3 runs to 15 residues. Germline V gene sequence: CDR1 SGHVS, CDR2 FQNEAQ.

This clone has a count of ten or more. The chain is built from TRBV9 and TRBJ1-5; TRBD1 matches 7 bases. This CDR3 is 15 amino acids long. Germline lookup yields CDR1 SGDLS and CDR2 YYNGEE. Trimming took 3 bases from V and 5 from J; bases not matched to a gene: 8. The DNA for the CDR3 is TGTGCCAGCAGCGCGACGACAGGGCCCCATCAGCCCCAGCATTTT. This gives the protein CASSATTGPHQPQHF.

This clone was counted many times. CDR3 sequence (DNA): TGTGCCAGCTCAACGGGGACCTCTTGGGAGACCCAGTACTTC. This sequence encodes CASSTGTSWETQYF. The gene calls are TRBV18 and TRBJ2-5; either TRBD1 or TRBD2 may supply D (5 bases each). The CDR3 is 14 residues long. V lost 5 bases and J lost 5, with 15 bases in between. In germline, CDR1 is KGHSH, CDR2 LQKENI.

This clone occurred many times. The J gene is TRBJ1-4, the V gene TRBV6-5, with D perhaps matching TRBD1 (6 bases). Germline V gene data show CDR1 as MNHEY and CDR2 as SVGAGI. The CDR3 has 15 residues. V lost 2 bases, J lost 4 bases, and 11 bases lay in between. CDR3 in DNA: TGTGCCAGCAGTTACGGTAGAGGGGGTAATGAAAAACTGTTTTTT. Translated, it gives CASSYGRGGNEKLFF.